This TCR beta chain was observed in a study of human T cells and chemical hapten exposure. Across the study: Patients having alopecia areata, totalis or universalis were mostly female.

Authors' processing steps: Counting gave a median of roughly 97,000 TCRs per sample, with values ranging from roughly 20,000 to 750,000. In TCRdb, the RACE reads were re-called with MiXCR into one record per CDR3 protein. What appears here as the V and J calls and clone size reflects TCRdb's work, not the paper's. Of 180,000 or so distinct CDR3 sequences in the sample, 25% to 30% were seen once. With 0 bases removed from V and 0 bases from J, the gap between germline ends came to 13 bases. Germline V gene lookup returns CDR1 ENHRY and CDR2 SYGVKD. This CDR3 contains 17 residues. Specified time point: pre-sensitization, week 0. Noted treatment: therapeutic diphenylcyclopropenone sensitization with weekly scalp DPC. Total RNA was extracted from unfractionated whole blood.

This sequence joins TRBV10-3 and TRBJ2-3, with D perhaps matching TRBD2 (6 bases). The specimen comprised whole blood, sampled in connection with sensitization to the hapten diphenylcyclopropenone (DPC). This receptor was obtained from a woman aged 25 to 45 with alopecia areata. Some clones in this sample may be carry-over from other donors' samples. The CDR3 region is CAISESFAGTSTDTQYF. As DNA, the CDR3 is TGTGCCATCAGTGAGTCTTTTGCGGGGACTAGCACAGATACGCAGTATTTT.